These 19 T cell receptor beta chains came from one sample sequenced in a study of blood T cells in healthy people across ages. Primed by a sample-barcoded 5' primer and a J-beta primer mix, a second PCR proceeded for about 7 to 12 cycles. TCRdb re-analysed the 5' RACE reads in MiXCR, keeping a single row per CDR3 protein. This table holds approximately 600,000 distinct CDR3 sequences, around three fifths found once. Material for sequencing was blood. These receptors all stem from a man aged 60 to 69 in good health.

The chain carries TRBV5-1 and TRBJ1-1; 9 nucleotides align to TRBD1. Germline values: CDR1 SGHRS, CDR2 YFSETQ. The CDR3 covers 15 residues. The ends lost 2 bases at V and 5 bases at J; junction bases unmatched: 7. The CDR3 region has the DNA TGCGCCAGCAGCTTCCTACAGGGGGCACGGACTGAAGCTTTCTTT. Translating it yields CASSFLQGARTEAFF. The full variable domain, rest sourced from reference TRBV5-1 and TRBJ1-1, is KAGVTQTPRYLIKTRGQQVTLSCSPISGHRSVSWYQQTPGQGLQFLFEYFSETQRNKGNFPGRFSGRQFSNSRSEMNVSTLELGDSALYLCASSFLQGARTEAFFGQGTRLTVV.

This clonotype was detected only a few times. CDR3 region: CASSQDLGQGNEQFF. CDR3 bases: TGCGCCAGCAGCCAAGATCTGGGACAGGGTAATGAGCAGTTCTTC. The rearrangement uses TRBV4-1 and TRBJ2-1; 9 nucleotides match TRBD1. The CDR3 sequence is 15 residues long. Germline loops: CDR1 MGHRA, CDR2 YSYEKL. V dropped 0 bases and J dropped 7; count of bases not matched to a gene: 4.

This sequence joins TRBV6-2 or TRBV6-3 and TRBJ2-1; D may be TRBD1 or TRBD2 (5 bases each). Germline CDR1 MNHEY, CDR2 SVGEGT. Trimming left V 8 bases short and J 0 bases short, with 8 bases between. The CDR3 covers 13 residues. CDR3 amino acids: CASRGVSYNEQFF. The CDR3 DNA reads as TGTGCCAGCCGGGGCGTCTCCTACAATGAGCAGTTCTTC.

The J gene is TRBJ2-7, the V gene TRBV6-6; D remains unclear. CDR1 MNHNY and CDR2 SVGAGI come from the germline V gene (reference sequence). This CDR3 is built from 11 residues. V lost 1 base, J lost 5 bases, and 3 bases lay in between. The CDR3 protein is CASSYLHEQYF. The CDR3 region has the DNA TGTGCCAGCAGTTACTTACACGAGCAGTACTTC.

This sequence joins TRBV3-1 and TRBJ2-5; D not certain. Between the trimmed V and J ends, which lost 0 bases and 2 bases, there was a span of 13 bases. From germline, CDR1 is LGHDT and CDR2 YNNKEL (reference sequence). This CDR3 contains 16 residues. DNA of the CDR3: TGTGCCAGCAGCCAAGAGGTCGGGTCGGTACAAGAGACCCAGTACTTC. Translation gives CASSQEVGSVQETQYF.

This clonotype was seen just once. V usage is TRBV12-3 or TRBV12-4 and J usage is TRBJ2-5; D unclear. This CDR3 contains 13 residues. Deletions cut 5 bases from V and 4 bases from J, with 11 bases between. The CDR3: CASSAVLGETQYF. The CDR3 DNA reads as TGTGCCAGCAGTGCCGTTTTGGGAGAGACCCAGTACTTC.

CDR3 loop: CSAPGRGATEAFF. In nucleotides, the CDR3 is TGCAGTGCCCCCGGGAGGGGGGCAACTGAAGCTTTCTTT. The genes are TRBV20-1 and TRBJ1-1, with D tentatively TRBD1 (6 bases). CDR3 length: 13 residues. V was shortened by 6 bases and J by 5 bases, with 16 bases between the two germline ends. The germline V gene has CDR1 DFQATT and CDR2 SNEGSKA (reference sequence).

J is TRBJ2-3 and V is TRBV19; D is unresolved. The V end lost 5 bases, the J end lost 2 bases, and 5 bases lay between the germline ends. The germline gives CDR1 LNHDA, CDR2 SQIVND (reference sequence). The CDR3 length is 12 residues. This CDR3 reads CASSVYTDTQYF. The DNA for the CDR3 is TGTGCCAGTAGTGTATACACAGATACGCAGTATTTT.

This clonotype was recorded a few times. The gene calls are TRBV6-6 and TRBJ2-1, with TRBD1 as a possible D gene (5 bases). Looked up from germline, CDR1 is MNHNY and CDR2 is SVGAGI (reference sequence). Trimming took 6 bases from V and 4 from J, leaving 10 bases between them. The CDR3 spans 13 residues. The DNA for the CDR3 is TGTGCCAGCAGCTATAGACAGTACAATGAGCAGTTCTTC. Protein sequence: CASSYRQYNEQFF.

The gene calls are TRBV20-1 and TRBJ2-5, with 7 bases identical to TRBD1. Germline V gene sequence: CDR1 DFQATT, CDR2 SNEGSKA (reference sequence). This CDR3 spans 14 amino acids. Losses at the gene ends were 0 bases for V and 7 bases for J; bases not matched to a gene: 8. CDR3 loop: CSARDDRVTRTQYF. The DNA for the CDR3 is TGCAGTGCTAGAGACGACAGGGTTACGAGGACCCAGTACTTC.

This chain uses TRBV7-8 with TRBJ2-7; 8 bases map to TRBD2. CDR1 and CDR2 from the germline V gene are SGHVS and FQNEAQ. J lost 0 bases, V lost 5 bases, and 9 bases had no gene match. The CDR3 runs to 16 residues. CDR3 region: CASSPSGGGSSYEQYF. Written as DNA, the CDR3 is TGTGCCAGCAGCCCATCCGGGGGGGGGAGCTCCTACGAGCAGTACTTC. Full variable domain (remainder filled in from reference TRBV7-8 and TRBJ2-7): GAGVSQSPRYKVAKRGQDVALRCDPISGHVSLFWYQQALGQGPEFLTYFQNEAQLDKSGLPSDRFFAERPEGSVSTLKIQRTQQEDSAVYLCASSPSGGGSSYEQYFGPGTRLTVT.

The gene calls are TRBV7-2 and TRBJ1-4; 10 bases align to TRBD1. V dropped 5 bases and J dropped 2; count of bases not matched to a gene: 2. The length of the CDR3 is 15 residues. CDR1 is SGHTA, CDR2 FQGNSA, per germline. The CDR3 is CASSQTGGTNEKLFF. The CDR3 nucleotides are TGTGCCAGCAGCCAGACAGGGGGCACTAATGAAAAACTGTTTTTT.

The rearrangement joins TRBV29-1 to TRBJ2-1; D perhaps matches TRBD1 (5 bases). The CDR3 is 15 amino acids. CDR1 is SQVTM, CDR2 ANQGSEA, per germline. Trimming removed 7 bases at V and 4 bases at J, with 20 bases between. CDR3 DNA: TGCAGCGCCGGCCCAAGACAGTTCCCTTACAATGAGCAGTTCTTC. It codes for CSAGPRQFPYNEQFF.

The chain couples TRBV20-1 to TRBJ2-3; a weak D match, TRBD1 (7 bases). The CDR3 sequence is 13 residues long. The V gene lost 6 bases and the J gene lost 2 bases, with 12 bases spanning the gap. From germline, CDR1 is DFQATT and CDR2 SNEGSKA (reference sequence). The DNA for the CDR3 is TGCAGTGCCGTCAGGGGGGTCACAGATACGCAGTATTTT. This gives the protein CSAVRGVTDTQYF.

This clonotype has just a few counts. The V and J genes are TRBV21-1 and TRBJ2-7; TRBD1 is the table's D call, not checked against the DNA. TRBV21-1 is classified as a pseudogene. This CDR3 region has 15 residues. The CDR3 loop reads CASSKGRQSTYEQYF. The CDR3 bases are TGTGCCAGCAGCAAAGGGAGACAGTCTACCTACGAGCAGTACTTC.

The rearrangement uses TRBV7-2 and TRBJ2-3; D may correspond to TRBD1 or TRBD2 (6 bases each). In germline, CDR1 is SGHTA, CDR2 FQGNSA. Trimming pared 2 bases from V and 2 bases from J, leaving 14 bases between. This CDR3 has 16 residues. The CDR3 here is CASSLNGGPSTDTQYF. CDR3 DNA sequence: TGTGCCAGCAGCTTAAACGGGGGCCCATCCACAGATACGCAGTATTTT.

The chain has TRBV7-8 and TRBJ1-2, with 8 bases identical to TRBD1. V shed 8 bases and J 13 bases; nucleotides not matched to a gene: 12. This CDR3 is 12 amino acids long. In germline, CDR1 is SGHVS, CDR2 FQNEAQ. DNA for the CDR3: TGTGCCAGCGGGCGGACAGGGCCCTCCGCCACCTTC. Translated: CASGRTGPSATF. The whole variable domain, remainder taken from reference TRBV7-8 and TRBJ1-2, is GAGVSQSPRYKVAKRGQDVALRCDPISGHVSLFWYQQALGQGPEFLTYFQNEAQLDKSGLPSDRFFAERPEGSVSTLKIQRTQQEDSAVYLCASGRTGPSATFGSGTRLTVV.

This clonotype showed up just a few times. This chain uses TRBV5-1 with TRBJ2-7; tentatively, D is TRBD1 or TRBD2 (6 bases each). Germline assignment: CDR1 SGHRS and CDR2 YFSETQ. V lost 4 bases and J 6 bases, leaving 20 bases between the germline ends. The CDR3 loop spans 15 amino acids. The CDR3 sequence is CASSPGGRNKGEQYF. The DNA for the CDR3 is TGCGCCAGCAGCCCTGGGGGGCGGAATAAAGGCGAGCAGTACTTC.

The J gene is TRBJ1-1, the V gene TRBV6-2 or TRBV6-3; the D is unclear. Trimming removed 0 bases from V and 0 bases from J, with 5 bases in between. The CDR3 covers 14 residues. CDR1 and CDR2 from the germline V gene are MNHEY and SVGEGT. The CDR3, as DNA: TGTGCCAGCAGTTACTCCAGGCTGAACACTGAAGCTTTCTTT. Its protein product is CASSYSRLNTEAFF.